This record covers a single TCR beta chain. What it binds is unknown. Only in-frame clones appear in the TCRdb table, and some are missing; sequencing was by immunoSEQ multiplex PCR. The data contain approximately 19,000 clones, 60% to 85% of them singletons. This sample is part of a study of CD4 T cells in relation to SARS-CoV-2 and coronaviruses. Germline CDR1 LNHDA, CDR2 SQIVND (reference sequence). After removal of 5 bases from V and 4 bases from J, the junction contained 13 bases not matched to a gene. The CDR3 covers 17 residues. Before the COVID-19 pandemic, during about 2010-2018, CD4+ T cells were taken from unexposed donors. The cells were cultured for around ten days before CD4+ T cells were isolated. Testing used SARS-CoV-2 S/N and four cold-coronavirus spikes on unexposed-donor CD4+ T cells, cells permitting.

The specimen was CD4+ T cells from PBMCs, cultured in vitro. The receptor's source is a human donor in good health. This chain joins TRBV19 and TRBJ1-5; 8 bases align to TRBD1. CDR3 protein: CASSPTRQGSFNQPQHF. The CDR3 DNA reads TGTGCCAGTAGTCCTACCCGACAGGGGAGCTTTAATCAGCCCCAGCATTTT.